This passage covers 9 T cell receptor beta chains from one sample sequenced in a study of T cell repertoires in cytomegalovirus infection. MiXCR, applied by TCRdb to the reads, yields one record per CDR3 protein. Of approximately 730,000 distinct CDR3 sequences detected, roughly 36% appear once; the ten largest clones hold 18%. No antigen is known for these receptors. The sample was cultured PBMCs, taken from culture after CMV antigen stimulation. Source of these receptors: a human donor in good health (CMV status not recorded). Some clones in this sample may be carry-over from other donors' samples.

The sample holds many counts of this clonotype. This sequence joins TRBV7-2 and TRBJ1-5; no firm D call. From germline, CDR1 is SGHTA and CDR2 FQGNSA. Trimming shortened V by 3 bases and J by 0 bases, and 6 bases separated the two germline ends. The length of the CDR3 is 14 residues. The CDR3 region is CASSFGHSNQPQHF. CDR3 nucleotides: TGTGCCAGCAGCTTTGGTCATAGCAATCAGCCCCAGCATTTT. The entire variable domain, with the rest obtained from reference TRBV7-2 and TRBJ1-5, is as follows: GAGVSQSPSNKVTEKGKDVELRCDPISGHTALYWYRQSLGQGLEFLIYFQGNSAPDKSGLPSDRFSAERTGGSVSTLTIQRTQQEDSAVYLCASSFGHSNQPQHFGDGTRLSIL.

This clonotype has just a few counts. This chain's CDR3 is CASSWNAWAGRRSDTQYF. CDR3 DNA: TGTGCCAGCAGCTGGAACGCGTGGGCAGGGAGGAGGTCCGATACGCAGTATTTT. The rearrangement uses TRBV5-6 and TRBJ2-3, with D maybe TRBD2 (6 bases). The V end was cut by 3 bases, the J end by 6 bases, with 26 bases between. The CDR3 is 18 amino acids. Germline V lookup: CDR1 SGHDT, CDR2 YYEEEE.

The chain combines TRBV7-9 with TRBJ1-1; 11 bases match TRBD1. V shed 4 bases and J 6 bases; nucleotides not matched to a gene: 7. Per germline, CDR1 SEHNR and CDR2 FQNEAQ (reference sequence). CDR3 length: 15 residues. The CDR3 reads CASSSWTGGFPEAFF. The CDR3 DNA sequence: TGTGCCAGCAGCTCCTGGACAGGGGGCTTCCCTGAAGCTTTCTTT.

V usage is TRBV24-1 and J usage is TRBJ2-1; D could derive from TRBD1 or TRBD2 (5 bases each). Germline loops: CDR1 KGHDR, CDR2 SFDVKD. Trimming cost V 6 bases and J 5 bases, with 16 bases left between them. CDR3 length: 15 amino acids. The CDR3 is CATSSPGRGHNEQFF. The CDR3 DNA reads TGTGCCACCAGTTCCCCGGGGCGCGGACACAATGAGCAGTTCTTC.

The chain has TRBV10-3 and TRBJ1-1, with D hard to call. The CDR3 is 15 amino acids. Trimming removed 7 bases from V and 1 base from J, with 16 bases in between. Per the germline V gene, CDR1 is ENHRY and CDR2 is SYGVKD. CDR3 region: CAIINSTAANTEAFF. Here the CDR3 DNA reads TGTGCCATCATAAATTCCACGGCCGCGAACACTGAAGCTTTCTTT.

This chain uses TRBV10-3 with TRBJ1-3, with D possibly matching TRBD1 (6 bases). V was cut by 8 bases and J by 4 bases, with 9 bases left in between. This CDR3 has 12 amino acids. CDR1 ENHRY and CDR2 SYGVKD come from the germline V gene. The CDR3 coding sequence is TGTGCCATCGTAGGGGGAGGAAACACCATATATTTT. Translation: CAIVGGGNTIYF.

This clonotype was counted only a few times. J is TRBJ2-7 and V is TRBV20-1; a weak D match, TRBD1 (5 bases). Germline CDR1 is DFQATT and CDR2 is SNEGSKA (reference sequence). There are 11 residues in the CDR3. Trimming took off 3 bases at V and 6 bases at J, with 9 bases between the two ends. The CDR3 DNA reads as TGCAGTGCTAGTCAGGGTAGCGAGCAGTACTTC. This encodes CSASQGSEQYF.

The V call is TRBV6-2 or TRBV6-3, the J call TRBJ1-1, with 7 bases matching TRBD1. The CDR3 consists of 14 residues. Germline V gene data show CDR1 as MNHEY and CDR2 as SVGEGT. The junction had 14 bases not matched to a gene; V was cut back by 5 bases and J by 11 bases. The CDR3 region has the DNA TGTGCCAGCAGTGAAGGGGGGGGGACAGCAACGGCTTTCTTT. Translated: CASSEGGGTATAFF.

DNA for the CDR3: TGTGCCATCACCGGCGGGAACAATGAGCAGTTCTTC. Encoded protein: CAITGGNNEQFF. The chain is built from TRBV10-3 and TRBJ2-1; TRBD2 might be the D (6 bases). Germline CDR1 reads ENHRY; CDR2 reads SYGVKD. The CDR3 is made up of 12 amino acids. Trimming took 7 bases from V and 5 from J, leaving 9 bases between them.